This T cell receptor beta chain came from a study of cytomegalovirus exposure and HLA in healthy donors. This CDR3 is 17 amino acids long. CDR1 is MDHEN and CDR2 is SYDVKM in the germline V gene. With 4 bases clipped from V and 3 bases from J, the junction kept 12 bases outside the gene matches. PCR amplification relied on 60 Vbeta primers (plus 13 Jbeta primers). The method was immunoSEQ multiplex PCR; TCRdb's version includes in-frame clones alone and lacks a portion of them. The table includes 120,000 to 150,000 clones, about 80% detected once. This chain joins TRBV28 and TRBJ2-7, with 10 bases fitting TRBD1. This TCR was recovered from a young man in good health and CMV-seropositive. The sequencing sample was made of PBMCs. CDR3 in DNA: TGTGCCAGCAGTTACTCATACCGGGACAGGGGCGGCTACGAGCAGTACTTC. Translating gives CASSYSYRDRGGYEQYF.